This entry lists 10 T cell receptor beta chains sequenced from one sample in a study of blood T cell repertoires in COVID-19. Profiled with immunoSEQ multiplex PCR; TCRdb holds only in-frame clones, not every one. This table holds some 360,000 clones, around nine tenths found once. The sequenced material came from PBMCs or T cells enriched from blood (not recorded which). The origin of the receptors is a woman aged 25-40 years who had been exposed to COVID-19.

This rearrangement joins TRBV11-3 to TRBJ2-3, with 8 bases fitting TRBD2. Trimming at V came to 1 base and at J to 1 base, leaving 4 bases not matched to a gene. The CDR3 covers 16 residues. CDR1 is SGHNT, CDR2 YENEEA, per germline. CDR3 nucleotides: TGTGCCAGCAGCTTAGGGCTAGCGGGCCGCACAGATACGCAGTATTTT. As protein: CASSLGLAGRTDTQYF.

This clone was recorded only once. CDR3 loop: CASSTQTGGNQPQHF. CDR3 nucleotide sequence: TGTGCCAGCAGCACCCAGACAGGCGGGAATCAGCCCCAGCATTTT. The chain uses TRBV5-5 and TRBJ1-5; D is perhaps TRBD1 (6 bases). The CDR3 has 15 residues. The V gene's germline CDR1 is SGHKS and CDR2 YYEKEE (reference sequence). V was cut by 4 bases and J by 4 bases, with 15 bases left in between.

The CDR3 DNA sequence: TGTGCCATCAGTGAGTCGTTAGCGGGAGCGAACACCGGGGAGCTGTTTTTT. Its protein product is CAISESLAGANTGELFF. J is TRBJ2-2 and V is TRBV10-3; 9 bases match TRBD2. This CDR3 spans 17 amino acids. The junction had 2 bases not matched to a gene; V was cut back by 0 bases and J by 0 bases. Germline V lookup: CDR1 ENHRY, CDR2 SYGVKD.

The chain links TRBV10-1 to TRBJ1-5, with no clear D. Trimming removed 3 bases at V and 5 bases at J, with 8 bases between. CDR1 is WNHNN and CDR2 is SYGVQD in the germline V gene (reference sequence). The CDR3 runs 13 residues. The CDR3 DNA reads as TGCGCCAGCAGTGAACAGCCAGATCAGCCCCAGCATTTT. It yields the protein CASSEQPDQPQHF.

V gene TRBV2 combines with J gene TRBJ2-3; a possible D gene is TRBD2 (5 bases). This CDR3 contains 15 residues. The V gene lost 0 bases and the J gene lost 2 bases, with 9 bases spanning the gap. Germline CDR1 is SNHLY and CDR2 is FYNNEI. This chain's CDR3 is CASSEAGDATDTQYF. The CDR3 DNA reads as TGTGCCAGCAGTGAAGCGGGAGATGCCACAGATACGCAGTATTTT. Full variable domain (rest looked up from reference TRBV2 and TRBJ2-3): EPEVTQTPSHQVTQMGQEVILRCVPISNHLYFYWYRQILGQKVEFLVSFYNNEISEKSEIFDDQFSVERPDGSNFTLKIRSTKLEDSAMYFCASSEAGDATDTQYFGPGTRLTVL.

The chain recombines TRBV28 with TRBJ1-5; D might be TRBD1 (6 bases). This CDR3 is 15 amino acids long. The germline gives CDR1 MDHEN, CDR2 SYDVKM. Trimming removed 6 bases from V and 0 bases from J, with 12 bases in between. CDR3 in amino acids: CASRRGGYSNQPQHF. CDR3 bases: TGTGCCAGCAGAAGAGGGGGTTATAGCAATCAGCCCCAGCATTTT.

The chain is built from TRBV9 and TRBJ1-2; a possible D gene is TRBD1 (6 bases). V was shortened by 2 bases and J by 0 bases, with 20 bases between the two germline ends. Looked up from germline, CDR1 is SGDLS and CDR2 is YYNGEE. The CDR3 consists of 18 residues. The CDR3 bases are TGTGCCAGCAGCGTTTATCCCAACCGGGACATAGCTAACTATGGCTACACCTTC. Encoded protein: CASSVYPNRDIANYGYTF.

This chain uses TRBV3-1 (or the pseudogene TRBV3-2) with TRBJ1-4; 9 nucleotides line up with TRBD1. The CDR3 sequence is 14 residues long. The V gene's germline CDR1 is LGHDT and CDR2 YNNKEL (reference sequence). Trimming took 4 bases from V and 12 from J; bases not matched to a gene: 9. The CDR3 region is CASSRGTGFSELFF. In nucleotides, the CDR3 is TGTGCCAGCAGCCGAGGGACAGGGTTTTCGGAACTGTTTTTT.

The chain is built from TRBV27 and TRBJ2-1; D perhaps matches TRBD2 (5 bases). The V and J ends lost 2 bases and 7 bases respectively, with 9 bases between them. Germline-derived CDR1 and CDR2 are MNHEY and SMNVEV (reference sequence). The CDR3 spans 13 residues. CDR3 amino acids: CASSLPSRNEQFF. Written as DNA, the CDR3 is TGTGCCAGCAGTTTACCTAGCAGGAATGAGCAGTTCTTC.

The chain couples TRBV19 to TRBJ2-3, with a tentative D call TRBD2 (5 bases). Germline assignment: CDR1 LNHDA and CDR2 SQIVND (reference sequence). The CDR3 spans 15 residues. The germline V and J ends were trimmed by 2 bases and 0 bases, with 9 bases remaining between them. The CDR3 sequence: CASSIRAASTDTQYF. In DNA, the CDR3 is TGTGCCAGTAGTATACGAGCGGCTAGCACAGATACGCAGTATTTT.